A single sample is the source of the 9 T cell receptor beta chains below, sequenced in a study of shared clonotypes between healthy human individuals. The method was immunoSEQ multiplex PCR; TCRdb's version includes in-frame clones alone and lacks a portion of them. Among roughly 2.6 million clones listed, roughly 92% were seen once. Sequenced: naive CD4+ T cells sorted from blood. The subset is: CD45RA+ positively selected. The receptor set was obtained from a man in his late teens or twenties in good health.

This chain's CDR3 is CATSMGGYGYTF. In nucleotides, the CDR3 is TGTGCCACCAGCATGGGTGGGTATGGCTACACCTTC. V gene TRBV15 combines with J gene TRBJ1-2; D is unresolved. The CDR3 has 12 amino acids. Germline loops: CDR1 LNHNV, CDR2 YYDKDF (reference sequence). Trimming removed 4 bases at V and 5 bases at J, with 8 bases between.

The chain joins TRBV7-2 to TRBJ2-2; 9 bases align to TRBD1. The CDR3 has 16 amino acids. CDR1 and CDR2 (germline): SGHTA, FQGNSA. Losses at the gene ends were 4 bases for V and 4 bases for J; bases not matched to a gene: 7. The CDR3 here is CASSSGTGKSTGELFF. The CDR3 coding sequence is TGTGCCAGCAGCTCGGGGACAGGGAAATCCACCGGGGAGCTGTTTTTT.

The rearrangement links TRBV4-3 to TRBJ2-5; D is uncertain. Germline lookup yields CDR1 LGHNA and CDR2 YSLEER. This CDR3 region has 16 residues. V shed 1 base and J shed 2 bases, with 14 bases lying between them. The CDR3 is CASSQGPGVGQETQYF. In DNA, the CDR3 is TGCGCCAGCAGCCAAGGACCGGGCGTGGGGCAAGAGACCCAGTACTTC.

This chain connects TRBV7-9 to TRBJ1-4, with TRBD1 matching 7 bases. V lost 1 base, J lost 5 bases, and 7 bases stayed unmatched. The CDR3 sequence is 16 residues long. Germline V gene lookup returns CDR1 SEHNR and CDR2 FQNEAQ (reference sequence). In DNA form, the CDR3 reads TGTGCCAGCAGCTTAGGGGGGACAGTACCGAATGAAAAACTGTTTTTT. Its protein is CASSLGGTVPNEKLFF.

This sequence joins TRBV6-1 and TRBJ1-2; 11 positions agree with TRBD1. V shed 10 bases and J 2 bases; nucleotides not matched to a gene: 3. There are 13 residues in the CDR3. Germline V gene sequence: CDR1 MNHNS, CDR2 SASEGT. DNA of the CDR3: TGTGCCACGGGACAGGGGGGCAACTATGGCTACACCTTC. Translated: CATGQGGNYGYTF.

The chain recombines TRBV6-1 with TRBJ2-6; D is perhaps TRBD2 (6 bases). Germline CDR1 is MNHNS and CDR2 is SASEGT. CDR3 length equals 21 residues. Trimming took off 1 base at V and 0 bases at J, with 22 bases between the two ends. DNA of the CDR3: TGTGCCAGCAGTGAAGGCAAGTGGTGGAGGGAGGATTCCTCTGGGGCCAACGTCCTGACTTTC. Encoded protein: CASSEGKWWREDSSGANVLTF.

CDR3 amino acids: CASSSPGTLGEKLFF. CDR3 sequence (DNA): TGTGCCAGCAGTTCCCCAGGGACCTTGGGTGAAAAACTGTTTTTT. J is TRBJ1-4 and V is TRBV6-5; tentative D call: TRBD1 (5 bases). CDR3 length: 15 residues. The V and J ends lost 4 bases and 7 bases respectively, with 16 bases between them. The V gene's germline CDR1 is MNHEY and CDR2 SVGAGI.

V gene TRBV5-3 combines with J gene TRBJ1-6; D is perhaps TRBD1 (5 bases). TRBV5-3 is identified as an open reading frame with a role that is uncertain. V lost 0 bases, J lost 5 bases, and 15 bases lay in between. CDR3 length equals 17 residues. The CDR3 spells CARSLAPGRPHNSPLHF. CDR3 DNA: TGTGCCAGAAGCTTGGCCCCGGGACGTCCACATAATTCACCCCTCCACTTT.

The chain joins TRBV7-6 to TRBJ2-6, with D uncertain. The CDR3 length is 15 residues. V was pared by 0 bases and J by 4 bases, with 7 bases between. CDR1 SGHVS and CDR2 FNYEAQ come from the germline V gene. For the CDR3, the DNA is TGTGCCAGCAGCTTAGCAGCTTCCGGGGCCAACGTCCTGACTTTC. This codes for CASSLAASGANVLTF.